This T cell receptor beta chain was retrieved from a study of OX40 agonist ivuxolimab in advanced cancers. For context, the study as a whole: Ivuxolimab was an agonistic, fully human IgG2 monoclonal antibody directed against OX40 (CD134), a costimulatory receptor. Intravenous ivuxolimab was administered to patients every 2 weeks at six dose levels: 0.01, 0.1, 0.3, 1.5, 3 and 10 mg/kg. Of the roughly 52 dose-escalation patients, hepatocellular carcinoma was present in about 20, melanoma in roughly 15, renal cell carcinoma in 9 and head and neck cancer in 9. In the dose-escalation cohort, around four fifths of patients were male, and the mean age was 60 years with a range of roughly 20 to 79. Patients were allowed to have had prior anti-PD-1, anti-PD-L1 or anti-CTLA-4 therapy, and roughly 40% of the dose-escalation patients had been treated with checkpoint inhibitors. Partial responses occurred in three dose-escalation patients: two with cutaneous melanoma and one with hepatocellular carcinoma. Peripheral TCRbeta sequencing was intended to test whether TCR sequence diversity was altered and clonal T-cell expansion was caused by ivuxolimab. The paper reports the monotherapy dose-escalation portion (N = 52 patients) of the phase I ivuxolimab trial. Here is what the overall study found, with its caveats: Low levels of normalized T-cell clonal expansion were also seen in some patients who did not respond. After ivuxolimab, expanded clones were on average more numerous among CD8+ T cells than among CD4+ T cells. The antigen specificity of the clonally expanded peripheral T cells was not determined. In the 0.1-3.0 mg/kg groups, partial responders were among the patients with the lowest normalized peripheral clonal expansion, particularly in CD8+ T cells. At doses of 0.1 to 3.0 mg/kg, clonal expansion of both CD4+ and CD8+ T cells in blood was seen between baseline and week 6.

Regarding this clone: Its antigen is unknown. No quality values exist for individual bases; no much larger clone is one base distant.

The junction carries 16 bases between V and J, which are trimmed by 4 bases and 2 bases respectively. The germline V gene gives CDR1 as KGHSH and CDR2 as LQKENI. The CDR3 numbers 16 residues from cysteine through phenylalanine. The CDR3 DNA has 48 bases and is translated from base 1. The trial excluded patients who had a history of autoimmune disease or were on systemic immunosuppression. Peripheral blood for TCR sequencing was collected from all dose cohorts at baseline, on cycle 4 day 1, and on cycle 7 day 1. The samples were drawn from a first-in-human, open-label, multicenter phase I dose-escalation trial of ivuxolimab. The trial enrolled adults with locally advanced or metastatic head and neck squamous cell, hepatocellular, melanoma or renal cell carcinoma. CD4+ and CD8+ T cells were sorted separately from peripheral blood before TCR sequencing. Genomic DNA was isolated from the sorted cells so that the TCRbeta CDR3 region could be sequenced. TCRbeta CDR3 regions were sequenced using the immunoSEQ Assay. TCRdb took over this immuneACCESS table, retaining in-frame rearrangements with V and J assigned. Such tables are incomplete; in checked studies, under half of the missing clones stem from an unresolved V gene, and the remainder is unexplained. The table for this sample lists approximately 60,000 clones; more than 85% of them were counted only once. The ten biggest clones cover about 0.66% of the sample.

The sequence was obtained from an adult with an advanced solid tumor such as melanoma, head and neck, liver or kidney cancer. The sequencing used CD4+ or CD8+ T cells sorted from blood, collected in a trial of the OX40 agonist ivuxolimab. The V and J genes are TRBV18 and TRBJ2-3; the D gene assignment is ambiguous. The CDR3 protein sequence reads: CASSQLVIGNTDTQYF. The nucleotide sequence is given as TGTGCCAGCTCACAACTCGTTATTGGTAACACAGATACGCAGTATTTT.